This T cell receptor (beta chain) is drawn from a study of blood T cell repertoires in COVID-19. Study as a whole: In each case, the material was cDNA or gDNA derived from T cells, B-cell-depleted T cells, or PBMCs.

The CDR3 contains 15 residues. Germline CDR1 is SNHLY and CDR2 is FYNNEI. The ends lost 1 base at V and 4 bases at J; junction bases unmatched: 4. In the original processing: Estimated nucleated cell counts came from reference gene primer amplification. Generated by immunoSEQ multiplex PCR, the TCRdb table keeps only in-frame clones and is missing some. That table furnishes V, J and clone size, whereas the DNA furnished D and trimming. The table has some 79,000 clones, around 89% seen once. The rearrangement joins TRBV2 to TRBJ1-1, with 9 bases fitting TRBD1. The receptor comes from a man between 65 and 79 years old with active or convalescent COVID-19. Sequences were obtained from peripheral blood. The CDR3 DNA reads TGTGCCAGCAGTGAAGAACAGGGGGCAGTCACTGAAGCTTTCTTT. Translated: CASSEEQGAVTEAFF.